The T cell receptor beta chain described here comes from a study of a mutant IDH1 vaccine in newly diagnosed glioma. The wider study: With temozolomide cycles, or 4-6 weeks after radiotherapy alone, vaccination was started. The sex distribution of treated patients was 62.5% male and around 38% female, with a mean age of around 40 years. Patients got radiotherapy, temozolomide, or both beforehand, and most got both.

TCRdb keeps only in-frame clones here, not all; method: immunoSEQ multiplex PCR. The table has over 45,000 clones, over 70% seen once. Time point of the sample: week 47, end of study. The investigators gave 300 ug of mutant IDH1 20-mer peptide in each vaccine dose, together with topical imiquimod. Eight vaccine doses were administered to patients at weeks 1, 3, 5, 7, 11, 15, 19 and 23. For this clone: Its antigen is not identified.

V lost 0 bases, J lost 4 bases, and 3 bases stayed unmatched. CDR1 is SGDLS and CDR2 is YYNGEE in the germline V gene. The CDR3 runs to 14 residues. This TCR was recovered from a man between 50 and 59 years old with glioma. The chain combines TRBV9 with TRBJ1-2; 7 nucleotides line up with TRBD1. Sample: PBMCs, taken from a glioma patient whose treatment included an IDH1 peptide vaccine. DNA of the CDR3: TGTGCCAGCAGCGTAGGAGGGGGCCCCTATGGCTACACCTTC. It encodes CASSVGGGPYGYTF. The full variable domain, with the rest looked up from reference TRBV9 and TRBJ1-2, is DSGVTQTPKHLITATGQRVTLRCSPRSGDLSVYWYQQSLDQGLQFLIQYYNGEERAKGNILERFSAQQFPDLHSELNLSSLELGDSALYFCASSVGGGPYGYTFGSGTRLTVV.